The 16 T cell receptor beta chains below all came from one sample that was sequenced in a study of T cell responses to AZD1222 COVID-19 vaccine. Only in-frame clones appear in the TCRdb table, and some are missing; sequencing was by immunoSEQ multiplex PCR. The sample holds about 120,000 clones, approximately 88% seen once. The input for sequencing was peripheral blood, taken on day 0 of AZD1222 vaccination. The receptors derive from an adult in good health.

The chain is built from TRBV7-3 and TRBJ1-1, with no clear D. V lost 6 bases, J lost 1 base, and 12 bases lay in between. The CDR3 is made up of 14 amino acids. Germline V gene data show CDR1 as SGHTA and CDR2 as FQGTGA. The CDR3 bases are TGTGCCAGCAGGTTGGTGGGGAGGAACACTGAAGCTTTCTTT. Translation: CASRLVGRNTEAFF.

This clone appeared a few times. The gene calls are TRBV12-3 or TRBV12-4 and TRBJ1-2; TRBD1 is a possible D gene (5 bases). This CDR3 comprises 13 residues. The ends were cut back, 3 bases at V and 4 bases at J, with 9 bases in the middle. The DNA of the CDR3 is TGTGCCAGCAGTTTTCGGGGGGTCTATGGCTACACCTTC. Protein sequence: CASSFRGVYGYTF.

The CDR3 loop reads CASSQFPRNQPQHF. DNA of the CDR3: TGTGCCAGCAGCCAATTCCCACGAAATCAGCCCCAGCATTTT. This chain uses TRBV3-1 (or the pseudogene TRBV3-2) with TRBJ1-5, with D unresolved. V lost 2 bases and J lost 4, with 9 bases in between. CDR1 is LGHDT and CDR2 is YNNKEL in the germline V gene (reference sequence). The CDR3 length is 14 residues.

The J gene is TRBJ1-5, the V gene TRBV7-2; weak D call: TRBD1 (5 bases). The V end lost 5 bases, the J end lost 0 bases, and 8 bases lay between the germline ends. Looked up from germline, CDR1 is SGHTA and CDR2 is FQGNSA. The CDR3 consists of 14 residues. The CDR3 region has the DNA TGTGCCAGCAGCGCCGACAGTAGCAATCAGCCCCAGCATTTT. Amino acid sequence: CASSADSSNQPQHF.

This chain uses TRBV11-2 with TRBJ2-7; D unresolved. Germline CDR1 and CDR2: SGHAT and FQNNGV. The CDR3 covers 12 residues. V lost 1 base, J lost 4 bases, and 5 bases lay in between. Here the CDR3 DNA reads TGTGCCAGCAGCTTAGCAGGATACGAGCAGTACTTC. This sequence encodes CASSLAGYEQYF.

This clone was detected once. The chain employs TRBV7-2 and TRBJ2-5; D not certain. In germline, CDR1 is SGHTA, CDR2 FQGNSA. The V end lost 2 bases, the J end lost 1 base, and 5 bases lay between the germline ends. CDR3 length: 13 amino acids. CDR3 in DNA: TGTGCCAGCAGCTTACAGATCCAAGAGACCCAGTACTTC. Encoded protein: CASSLQIQETQYF.

The chain is built from TRBV7-3 and TRBJ1-2, with 9 bases matching TRBD1. CDR3 length equals 17 residues. The ends lost 4 bases at V and 5 bases at J; junction bases unmatched: 14. Germline CDR1 and CDR2: SGHTA and FQGTGA. The CDR3 loop reads CASSSPPGTGPTYGYTF. The CDR3 DNA reads TGTGCCAGCAGCTCCCCCCCCGGGACAGGGCCGACGTATGGCTACACCTTC.

This chain links TRBV5-8 with TRBJ1-2, with 7 bases lining up with TRBD1. The CDR3 contains 16 residues. Germline loops: CDR1 SGHTS, CDR2 YDEGEE. V lost 1 base, J lost 5 bases, and 11 bases stayed unmatched. The CDR3: CASSLPTGRMAYGYTF. The DNA for the CDR3 is TGTGCCAGCAGCTTGCCGACAGGGCGCATGGCGTATGGCTACACCTTC.

V and J are TRBV7-2 and TRBJ2-7; 10 positions match TRBD2. Germline trimming cut 5 bases from V and 1 base from J; bases unmatched to any gene: 2. Germline CDR1 is SGHTA and CDR2 is FQGNSA. CDR3 length: 14 residues. CDR3 region: CASSQGLASYEQYF. The CDR3 bases are TGTGCCAGCAGCCAGGGACTAGCGTCCTACGAGCAGTACTTC.

This clone was seen once. The V and J genes are TRBV19 and TRBJ2-1; 8 bases match TRBD2. The CDR3 has 13 amino acids. The J segment lost 6 bases and the V segment lost 7 bases, leaving 5 bases of the junction unmatched. Germline V gives CDR1 LNHDA, CDR2 SQIVND (reference sequence). In DNA, the CDR3 is TGTGCCAGTAAGCACGGGGGGGGCAATGAGCAGTTCTTC. The encoded protein is CASKHGGGNEQFF.

The sample holds one count of this clone. The chain combines TRBV21-1 with TRBJ1-6. TRBV21-1 is given as a pseudogene. The CDR3 has 16 residues. The CDR3 reads CASSKVHPLNGSPLHF. CDR3 DNA: TGTGCCAGCAGCAAGGTTCACCCCCTTAACGGTTCACCCCTCCACTTT.

This clone was counted between two and nine times. V is TRBV10-3 and J is TRBJ1-2; 10 bases agree with TRBD1. The CDR3 totals 15 residues. Unmatched junction bases numbered 5, after V lost 5 bases and J lost 2 bases. Germline lookup yields CDR1 ENHRY and CDR2 SYGVKD. The CDR3 loop reads CAISNGQGGNYGYTF. The CDR3 DNA is TGTGCCATCAGTAACGGACAGGGGGGGAACTATGGCTACACCTTC.

The rearrangement uses TRBV3-1 (or the pseudogene TRBV3-2) and TRBJ2-2; 10 bases agree with TRBD2. Trimming cost V 0 bases and J 5 bases; bases outside gene matches: 6. The CDR3 has 17 residues. Per germline, CDR1 LGHDT and CDR2 YNNKEL (reference sequence). The CDR3 bases are TGTGCCAGCAGCCAAGATGCTAGCGGGGGAAAAACCGGGGAGCTGTTTTTT. Translated: CASSQDASGGKTGELFF.

This chain links TRBV6-5 with TRBJ1-6, with 7 nucleotides matching TRBD1. With 7 bases clipped from V and 6 bases from J, the junction kept 6 bases outside the gene matches. Germline V lookup: CDR1 MNHEY, CDR2 SVGAGI. This CDR3 spans 14 amino acids. CDR3 sequence (DNA): TGTGCCAGCACCCCCCAGGGGGTTAATTCACCCCTCCACTTT. Its translation: CASTPQGVNSPLHF.

The CDR3 nucleotides are TGCGCCAGCAGCTTGGATTGGGGGGCGGGCACTGAAGCTTTCTTT. This gives the protein CASSLDWGAGTEAFF. The J gene is TRBJ1-1, the V gene TRBV5-1, with D possibly TRBD1 on 6 matching bases. V was pared by 0 bases and J by 4 bases, with 13 bases between. The CDR3 is 15 amino acids. CDR1 and CDR2 (germline): SGHRS, YFSETQ. Full variable domain (missing parts from reference TRBV5-1 and TRBJ1-1): KAGVTQTPRYLIKTRGQQVTLSCSPISGHRSVSWYQQTPGQGLQFLFEYFSETQRNKGNFPGRFSGRQFSNSRSEMNVSTLELGDSALYLCASSLDWGAGTEAFFGQGTRLTVV.

This chain connects TRBV6-1 to TRBJ1-3; maybe TRBD1 (6 bases). CDR1 MNHNS and CDR2 SASEGT come from the germline V gene. The CDR3 extends over 16 amino acids. Trimming shortened V by 1 base and J by 3 bases, and 13 bases separated the two germline ends. The DNA for the CDR3 is TGTGCCAGCAGTGAAGAGGACAGAGTCCTTGGAAACACCATATATTTT. Translation: CASSEEDRVLGNTIYF.